Listed below are T cell receptor beta chains from one sample, sequenced in a study of T cell repertoires in cytomegalovirus infection. One entry per CDR3 protein, called by TCRdb with MiXCR from the reads. Of about 300,000 distinct CDR3 sequences listed, 9.6% are singletons. Sequenced material: PBMCs. The origin of the receptors is a human donor in good health (CMV status not recorded). Some clones in this sample may be carry-over from other donors' samples. CDR3s include the opening cysteine and the closing phenylalanine or tryptophan. A D gene is named only where the DNA matches it firmly. Clone size is not always given. Where it is, it says once, few, many or a class for expanded clones.

V gene	clone size	D gene	J gene	CDR3 DNA	CDR3 protein
TRBV27	many	TRBD1	TRBJ2-4	TGTGCCAGCAGTTCACCTGGGACAGGGGCAACCAAAAACATTCAGTACTTC	CASSSPGTGATKNIQYF
TRBV2	many	.	TRBJ2-2	TGTGCCAGCATTTGGGGGCGCGGGGAGCTGTTTTTT	CASIWGRGELFF
TRBV5-4	.	TRBD2	TRBJ2-3	TGTGCCAGCTGCGCGGGGGGCACAGATACGCAGTATTTT	CASCAGGTDTQYF
TRBV6-5	many	TRBD2	TRBJ2-1	TGTGCCAGCAGTTATTTGCGAGCGGGGGTCTCCTACAATGAGCAGTTCTTC	CASSYLRAGVSYNEQFF
TRBV6-1	many	TRBD2	TRBJ2-5	TGTGCCAGCAGCGAATCACTAGCGGGGGGCCAAGAGACCCAGTACTTC	CASSESLAGGQETQYF
TRBV12-3/TRBV12-4	few	.	TRBJ2-2	TGTGCCAGCAGTTTGGGGGCTAAGGCCGGGGAGCTGTTTTTT	CASSLGAKAGELFF
TRBV24-1	many	TRBD2	TRBJ2-5	TGTGCCACCAGTGATTCCAGCGGGGGCTCCGCGGGGACCCAGTACTTC	CATSDSSGGSAGTQYF
TRBV6-4	few	.	TRBJ1-1	TGTGCCAGCAGTGAAAGCGGTGAAGCTTTCTTT	CASSESGEAFF
TRBV6-2/TRBV6-3	many	TRBD2	TRBJ2-3	TGTGCCAGCAGCGCCCGGGGGGTAGATACGCAGTATTTT	CASSARGVDTQYF
TRBV5-6	few	TRBD2	TRBJ2-3	TGTGCCAGCAGCTTAGGGACTAGCGGGGTTACGGCAGATACGCAGTATTTT	CASSLGTSGVTADTQYF
TRBV7-2	many	.	TRBJ1-5	TGTGCCAGCAGCCGGGCCTTCAATCAGCCCCAGCATTTT	CASSRAFNQPQHF
TRBV5-5	.	.	TRBJ2-7	TGTGCCAGGAGCCTCCAGGGGTCCTACGAGCAGTACTTC	CARSLQGSYEQYF
TRBV2	many	.	TRBJ2-2	TGTGCCAGCAGCAAAGGACTGAACACCGGGGAGCTGTTTTTT	CASSKGLNTGELFF
TRBV29-1	few	.	TRBJ2-3	TGCAGCGTTGATCACGGGCTCTTAGATACGCAGTATTTT	CSVDHGLLDTQYF
TRBV6-6	many	TRBD2	TRBJ2-2	TGTGCCAGCAGTTACCTTGCGGGGGGCGACACCGGGGAGCTGTTTTTT	CASSYLAGGDTGELFF
TRBV20-1	many	.	TRBJ1-1	TGCAGTGCTAGTTGGGTGACTGAAGCTTTCTTT	CSASWVTEAFF